In this sample, the clone carrying this T cell receptor beta chain turned up many times. Method: immunoSEQ multiplex PCR; TCRdb's copy keeps in-frame clones and lacks some. The sample yields about 160,000 clones, about 80% seen once. This sample is part of a study of blood T cell repertoires in COVID-19. CDR1 ENHRY and CDR2 SYGVKD come from the germline V gene. V gave up 4 bases and J gave up 2 bases, with 15 bases separating them. The CDR3 totals 15 residues. This sequence joins TRBV10-3 and TRBJ2-7; D might be TRBD1 (6 bases). The sample taken for sequencing was peripheral blood. The clonotype was recovered from a woman older than 75 with acute or convalescent COVID-19. Written as DNA, the CDR3 is TGTGCCATCAGTGGGACAGACTCTACTACCTACGAGCAGTACTTC. Amino acids: CAISGTDSTTYEQYF.